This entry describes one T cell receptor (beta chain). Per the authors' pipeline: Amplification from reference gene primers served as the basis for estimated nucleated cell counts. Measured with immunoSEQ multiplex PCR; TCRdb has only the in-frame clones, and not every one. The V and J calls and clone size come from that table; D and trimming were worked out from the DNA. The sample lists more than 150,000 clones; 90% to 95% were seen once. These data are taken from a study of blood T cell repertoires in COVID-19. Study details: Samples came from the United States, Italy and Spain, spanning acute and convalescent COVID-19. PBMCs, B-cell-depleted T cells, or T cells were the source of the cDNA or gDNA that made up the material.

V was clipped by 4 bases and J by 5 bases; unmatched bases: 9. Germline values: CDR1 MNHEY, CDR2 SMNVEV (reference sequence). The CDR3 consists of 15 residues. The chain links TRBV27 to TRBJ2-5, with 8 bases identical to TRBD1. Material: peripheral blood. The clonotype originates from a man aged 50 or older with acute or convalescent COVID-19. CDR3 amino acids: CASSYRAGGRETQYF. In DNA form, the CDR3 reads TGTGCCAGCAGTTACCGAGCAGGGGGCAGGGAGACCCAGTACTTC.